Sequencing of this T cell receptor (beta chain) was carried out in a study of CD8+ T cells in alopecia areata. The wider study: Treatment comprised oral tofacitinib, 5 to 10 mg twice daily, in treated patients. Regarding the study as a whole: Persistence in scalp and blood during tofacitinib was observed for many expanded lesional clones. Administration of tofacitinib significantly diminished scalp clonality and expanded CD8+ clones within the top 100. How baseline CD8+ expansion relates to response remains uncertain (there was one nonresponder).

Treatment: oral pan-JAK inhibitor, 5-10 mg twice daily. RNA extraction and reverse transcription yielded cDNA as sequencing template. Sequenced by immunoSEQ multiplex PCR; TCRdb stores in-frame clones only, minus some. The sample has about 220,000 clones, around 57% seen once. CDR3 length: 16 residues. The ends lost 0 bases at V and 1 base at J; junction bases unmatched: 6. Germline V gene lookup returns CDR1 SGHNT and CDR2 YYREEE (reference sequence). As to this clone: Its cognate antigen is unknown.

The origin of this receptor is a human donor with alopecia areata. The sequences come from CD4+ T cells sorted from blood, collected at week 4, from a patient treated with tofacitinib. This chain joins TRBV5-4 and TRBJ2-5; 7 bases are a match to TRBD1. The CDR3 region is CASSLAGQISQETQYF. The CDR3 DNA sequence: TGTGCCAGCAGCTTGGCGGGACAGATATCCCAAGAGACCCAGTACTTC. Full variable domain (rest looked up from reference TRBV5-4 and TRBJ2-5): ETGVTQSPTHLIKTRGQQVTLRCSSQSGHNTVSWYQQALGQGPQFIFQYYREEENGRGNFPPRFSGLQFPNYSSELNVNALELDDSALYLCASSLAGQISQETQYFGPGTRLLVL.